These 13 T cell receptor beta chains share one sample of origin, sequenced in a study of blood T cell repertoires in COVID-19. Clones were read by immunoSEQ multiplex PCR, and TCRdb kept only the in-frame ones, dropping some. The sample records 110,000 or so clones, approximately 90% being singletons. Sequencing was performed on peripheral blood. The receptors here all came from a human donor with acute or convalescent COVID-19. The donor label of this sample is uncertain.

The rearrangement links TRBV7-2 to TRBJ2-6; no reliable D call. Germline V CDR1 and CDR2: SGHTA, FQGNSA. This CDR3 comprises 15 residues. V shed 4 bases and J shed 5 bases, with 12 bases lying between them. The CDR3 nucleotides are TGTGCCAGCAGCTCGAGACTGGAGAGGGCCAACGTCCTGACTTTC. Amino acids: CASSSRLERANVLTF.

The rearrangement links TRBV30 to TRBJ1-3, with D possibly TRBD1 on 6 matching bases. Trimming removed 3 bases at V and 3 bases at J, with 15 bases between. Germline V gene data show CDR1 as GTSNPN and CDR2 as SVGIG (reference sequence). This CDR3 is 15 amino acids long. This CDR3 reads CAWSPLTGFGNTIYF. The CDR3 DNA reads TGTGCCTGGAGCCCGCTAACAGGGTTTGGAAACACCATATATTTT.

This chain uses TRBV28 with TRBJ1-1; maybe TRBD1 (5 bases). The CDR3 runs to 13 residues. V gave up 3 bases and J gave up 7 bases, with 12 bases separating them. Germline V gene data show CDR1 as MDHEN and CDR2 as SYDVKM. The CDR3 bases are TGTGCCAGCAGTTTGGGGGGTTTAGGTGAAGCTTTCTTT. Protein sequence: CASSLGGLGEAFF.

The CDR3 protein is CASSLSSGGMDEQFF. The CDR3 DNA sequence: TGTGCCAGCAGCTTGTCTAGCGGGGGTATGGATGAGCAGTTCTTC. The gene calls are TRBV5-4 and TRBJ2-1, with 10 bases fitting TRBD2. Germline CDR1 is SGHNT and CDR2 is YYREEE (reference sequence). The J segment lost 8 bases and the V segment lost 1 base, leaving 6 bases of the junction unmatched. This CDR3 comprises 15 residues.

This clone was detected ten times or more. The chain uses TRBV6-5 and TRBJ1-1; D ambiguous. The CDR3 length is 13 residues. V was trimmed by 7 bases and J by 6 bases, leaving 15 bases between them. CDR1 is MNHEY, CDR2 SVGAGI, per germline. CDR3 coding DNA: TGTGCCAGCAATCCCCAAGGCGGGCCTGAAGCTTTCTTT. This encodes CASNPQGGPEAFF.

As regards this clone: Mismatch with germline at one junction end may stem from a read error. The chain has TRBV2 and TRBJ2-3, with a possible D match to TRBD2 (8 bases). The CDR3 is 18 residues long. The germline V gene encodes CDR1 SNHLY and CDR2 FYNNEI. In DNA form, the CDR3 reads TGTGCCCGCAGGGGGGGGGTGGAAGCGGGAGAATCGACAGATACGCAGTATTTT. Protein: CARRGGVEAGESTDTQYF.

The DNA for the CDR3 is TGTGCCAGTAGTATAGATCAACGGGGAGATCAGCCCCAGCATTTT. Its protein product is CASSIDQRGDQPQHF. The rearrangement joins TRBV19 to TRBJ1-5; no clear D. There are 15 residues in the CDR3. Germline assignment: CDR1 LNHDA and CDR2 SQIVND (reference sequence). Trimming took 0 bases from V and 5 from J, leaving 11 bases between them.

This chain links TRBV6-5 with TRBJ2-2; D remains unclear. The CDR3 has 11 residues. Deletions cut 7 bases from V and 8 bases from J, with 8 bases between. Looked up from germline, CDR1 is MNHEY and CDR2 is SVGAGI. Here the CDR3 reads CASTIEGELFF. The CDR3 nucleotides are TGTGCCAGCACCATTGAGGGGGAGCTGTTTTTT.

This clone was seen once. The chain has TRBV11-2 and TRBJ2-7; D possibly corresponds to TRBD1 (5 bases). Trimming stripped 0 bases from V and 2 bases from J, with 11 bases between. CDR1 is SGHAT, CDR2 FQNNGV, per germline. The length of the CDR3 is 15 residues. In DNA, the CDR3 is TGTGCCAGCAGCTTAGAGGCCTGGGGCCCCTACGAGCAGTACTTC. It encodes CASSLEAWGPYEQYF.

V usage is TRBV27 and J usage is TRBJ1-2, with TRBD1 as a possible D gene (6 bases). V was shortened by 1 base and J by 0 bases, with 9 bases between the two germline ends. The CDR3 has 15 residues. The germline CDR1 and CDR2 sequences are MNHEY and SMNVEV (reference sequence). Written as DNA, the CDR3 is TGTGCCAGCAGTTTATGGGACACATCTAACTATGGCTACACCTTC. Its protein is CASSLWDTSNYGYTF.

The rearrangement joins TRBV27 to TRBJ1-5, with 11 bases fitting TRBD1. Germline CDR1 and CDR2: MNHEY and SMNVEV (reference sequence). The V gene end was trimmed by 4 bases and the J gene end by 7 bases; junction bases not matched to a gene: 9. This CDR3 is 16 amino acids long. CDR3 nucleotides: TGTGCCAGCAGTTCCCTCGGGACAGGGGGAGGCCAGCCCCAGCATTTT. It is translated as CASSSLGTGGGQPQHF.

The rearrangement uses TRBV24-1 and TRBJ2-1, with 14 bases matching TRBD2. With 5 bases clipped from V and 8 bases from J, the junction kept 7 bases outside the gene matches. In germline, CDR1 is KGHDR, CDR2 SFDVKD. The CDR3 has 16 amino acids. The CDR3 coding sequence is TGTGCCACCAGTGGCCTGACTAGCGGGAGGGACGATGAGCAGTTCTTC. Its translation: CATSGLTSGRDDEQFF.

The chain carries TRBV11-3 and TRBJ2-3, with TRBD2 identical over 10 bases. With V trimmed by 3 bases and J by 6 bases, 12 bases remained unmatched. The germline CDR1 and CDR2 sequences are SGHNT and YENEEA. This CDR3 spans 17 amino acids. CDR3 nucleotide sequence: TGTGCCAGCAGCTTGGGTACCAGCGGGGGGGGAGCGGATACGCAGTATTTT. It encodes CASSLGTSGGGADTQYF.